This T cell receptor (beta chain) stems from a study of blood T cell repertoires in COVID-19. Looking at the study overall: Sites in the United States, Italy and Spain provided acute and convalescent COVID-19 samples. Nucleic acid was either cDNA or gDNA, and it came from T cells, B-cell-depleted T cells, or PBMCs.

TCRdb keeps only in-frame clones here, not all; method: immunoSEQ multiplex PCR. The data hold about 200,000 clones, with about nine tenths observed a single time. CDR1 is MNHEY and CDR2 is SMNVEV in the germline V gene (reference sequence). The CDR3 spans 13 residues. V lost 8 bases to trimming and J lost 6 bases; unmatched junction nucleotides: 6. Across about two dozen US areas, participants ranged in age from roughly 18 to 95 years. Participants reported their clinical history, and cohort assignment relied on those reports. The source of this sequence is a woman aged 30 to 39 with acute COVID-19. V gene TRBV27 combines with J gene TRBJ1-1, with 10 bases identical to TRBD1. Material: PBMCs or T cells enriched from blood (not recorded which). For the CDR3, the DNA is TGTGCCAGCCCCGGGACAGGGGATTCTGAAGCTTTCTTT. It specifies CASPGTGDSEAFF.